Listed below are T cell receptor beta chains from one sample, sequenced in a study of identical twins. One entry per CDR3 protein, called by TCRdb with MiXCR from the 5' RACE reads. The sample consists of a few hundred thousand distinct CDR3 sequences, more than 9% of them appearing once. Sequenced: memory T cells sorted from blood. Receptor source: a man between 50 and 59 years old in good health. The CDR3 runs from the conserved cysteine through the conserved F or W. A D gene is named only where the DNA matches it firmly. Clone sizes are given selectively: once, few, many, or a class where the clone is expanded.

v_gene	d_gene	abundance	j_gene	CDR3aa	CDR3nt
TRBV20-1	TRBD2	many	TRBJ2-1	CSARVAGGFNEQFF	TGCAGTGCTAGAGTGGCGGGAGGCTTCAATGAGCAGTTCTTC
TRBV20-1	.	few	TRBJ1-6	CSARSGRDSPLHF	TGCAGTGCTCGGTCAGGGAGGGATTCACCCCTCCACTTT
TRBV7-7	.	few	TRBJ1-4	CASSFHLEKLFF	TGTGCTAGCAGCTTCCATCTTGAAAAACTGTTTTTT
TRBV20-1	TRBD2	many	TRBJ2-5	CSAGLGGGAVETQYF	TGCAGTGCTGGTCTTGGCGGGGGGGCCGTCGAGACCCAGTACTTC
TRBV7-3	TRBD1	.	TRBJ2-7	CASSESGTGIDEQYF	TGTGCCAGCAGCGAATCCGGGACAGGGATTGACGAGCAGTACTTC
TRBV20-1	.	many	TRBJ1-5	CSARGQGYSNQPQHF	TGCAGTGCCAGAGGGCAGGGGTATAGCAATCAGCCCCAGCATTTT
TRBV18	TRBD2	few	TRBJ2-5	CASSPPGLAGVETQYF	TGTGCCAGCTCACCACCGGGACTAGCGGGAGTGGAGACCCAGTACTTC
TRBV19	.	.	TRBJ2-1	CASSIDFEQFF	TGTGCCAGTAGTATAGATTTTGAGCAGTTCTTC
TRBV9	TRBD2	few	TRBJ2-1	CASSVGNGREQFF	TGTGCCAGCAGCGTAGGGAACGGGAGGGAGCAGTTCTTC
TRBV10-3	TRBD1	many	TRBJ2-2	CAISGTGDGGELFF	TGTGCCATCAGTGGGACAGGGGATGGCGGGGAGCTGTTTTTT
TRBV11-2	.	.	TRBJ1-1	CASSLERNLEAFF	TGTGCCAGCAGCTTAGAGCGCAACTTAGAAGCTTTCTTT
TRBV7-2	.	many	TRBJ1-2	CASSFGGHYGYTF	TGTGCCAGCAGCTTTGGAGGACACTATGGCTACACCTTC
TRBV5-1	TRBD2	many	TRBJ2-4	CASSLYGGAENIQYF	TGCGCCAGCAGCTTGTACGGGGGGGCGGAGAACATTCAGTACTTC
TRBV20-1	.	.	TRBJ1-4	CSASDYSSNEKLFF	TGCAGTGCTTCCGATTACAGTTCTAATGAAAAACTGTTTTTT
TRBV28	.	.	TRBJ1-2	CACGLNYGYTF	TGTGCCTGCGGACTGAACTATGGCTACACCTTC
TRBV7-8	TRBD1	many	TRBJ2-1	CASSKRQGALNEQFF	TGTGCCAGCAGCAAAAGGCAGGGGGCGTTAAATGAGCAGTTCTTC
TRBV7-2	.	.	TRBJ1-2	CASSSHPDSYGYTF	TGTGCCAGCAGCTCACACCCGGACAGCTATGGCTACACCTTC
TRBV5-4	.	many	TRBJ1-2	CASNAASAGGYTF	TGTGCCAGCAACGCAGCCTCGGCCGGAGGCTACACCTTC